The 14 T cell receptor beta chains listed next were all sequenced from one sample in a study of molecular identifiers for immune sequencing clone quantification. TCRdb called the PCR reads again in MiXCR, with one record for every CDR3 protein. Of more than 550,000 distinct CDR3 sequences listed, over 25% were seen once; the top ten hold approximately 0.75%. The source material was naive CD8+ T cells from blood, with Jurkat cell RNA spiked in. Specified subset: FACS-sorted CD8+CD4-CCR7+CD45RA+ naive T cells. The source of these receptors is a human donor in good health. Some libraries in this study had Jurkat cell RNA spiked in.

This clonotype showed up many times. The J gene is TRBJ2-7, the V gene TRBV5-1, with 10 bases matching TRBD1. The CDR3 spans 13 residues. Trimming cost V 3 bases and J 7 bases; bases outside gene matches: 4. Germline assignment: CDR1 SGHRS and CDR2 YFSETQ. CDR3 region: CASSSGQGDEQYF. CDR3 nucleotide sequence: TGCGCCAGCAGCTCAGGACAGGGGGATGAGCAGTACTTC. Full variable domain (outside the CDR3, taken from reference TRBV5-1 and TRBJ2-7): KAGVTQTPRYLIKTRGQQVTLSCSPISGHRSVSWYQQTPGQGLQFLFEYFSETQRNKGNFPGRFSGRQFSNSRSEMNVSTLELGDSALYLCASSSGQGDEQYFGPGTRLTVT.

V usage is TRBV29-1 and J usage is TRBJ2-1; unclear D gene. CDR1 SQVTM and CDR2 ANQGSEA come from the germline V gene. CDR3 length: 15 residues. Trimming left V 4 bases short and J 1 base short, with 14 bases between. The CDR3 here is CSVAAGSGSYNEQFF. In nucleotides, the CDR3 is TGCAGCGTTGCGGCAGGATCAGGATCCTACAATGAGCAGTTCTTC.

On this clonotype: This may be a read error: a much more frequent sequence differs by one nucleotide. The J gene is TRBJ2-5, the V gene TRBV5-1, with TRBD2 matching over 10 bases. The junction had 7 bases not matched to a gene; V was cut back by 4 bases and J by 1 base. The CDR3 spans 16 residues. Per the germline V gene, CDR1 is SGHRS and CDR2 is YFSETQ. For the CDR3, the DNA is TGCGCCAGCAGCCGGGGGTCTAGCGGGGGCCAAGAGACCCAGTACTTC. This codes for CASSRGSSGGQETQYF.

The chain couples TRBV27 to TRBJ2-7; maybe TRBD2 (7 bases). Germline CDR1 MNHEY, CDR2 SMNVEV (reference sequence). There are 15 residues in the CDR3. Trimming cost V 8 bases and J 3 bases, with 20 bases left between them. The CDR3 loop reads CASGRLGGAGYEQYF. Here the CDR3 DNA reads TGTGCCAGCGGGAGGTTGGGGGGGGCCGGCTACGAGCAGTACTTC.

This clonotype was picked up a small number of times. V gene TRBV7-9 combines with J gene TRBJ2-7; 9 bases align to TRBD2. This CDR3 has 14 amino acids. Trimming removed 4 bases from V and 2 bases from J; junction bases left unmatched: 3. Germline CDR1 is SEHNR and CDR2 is FQNEAQ (reference sequence). CDR3 bases: TGTGCCAGCAGCTCCGAGCGGGGGGCCTACGAGCAGTACTTC. It yields the protein CASSSERGAYEQYF.

Worth noting for this clonotype: A much larger clone differs from this one at a single base, so this may be a read error. The chain combines TRBV28 with TRBJ1-1; no clear D gene. Germline CDR1 reads MDHEN; CDR2 reads SYDVKM. This CDR3 spans 14 amino acids. CDR3 residues: CASSTLTSGTGAFF. CDR3 in DNA: TGTGCCAGCAGTACGCTTACATCGGGAACTGGAGCTTTCTTT.

This clonotype was recorded a few times. The chain couples TRBV6-2 or TRBV6-3 to TRBJ1-1; 7 bases line up with TRBD1. This CDR3 has 13 amino acids. V trimming: 1 base; J trimming: 5 bases; junction bases outside the gene matches: 1. In germline, CDR1 is MNHEY, CDR2 SVGEGT. CDR3: CASSYLTGTEAFF. Written as DNA, the CDR3 is TGTGCCAGCAGTTACTTGACAGGGACTGAAGCTTTCTTT.

Details on this clonotype: At one end, the junction sequence differs from germline, possibly due to a read error. The chain employs TRBV6-5 and TRBJ2-1, with TRBD1 matching 7 bases. The CDR3 consists of 14 residues. Per germline, CDR1 MNHEY and CDR2 SVGAGI. The chain's CDR3 is CASSYRDRDNEQLF. The DNA of the CDR3 is TGTGCCAGCAGTTACCGTGACAGGGACAATGAGCAGCTCTTC.

The sample holds many counts of this clonotype. The chain recombines TRBV29-1 with TRBJ2-5, with a possible D match to TRBD2 (5 bases). The length of the CDR3 is 15 residues. Trimming took 1 base from V and 1 from J, leaving 13 bases between them. The V gene's germline CDR1 is SQVTM and CDR2 ANQGSEA. CDR3 nucleotides: TGCAGCGTTGAAGGGACGCGGAGGATCCAAGAGACCCAGTACTTC. Translating it yields CSVEGTRRIQETQYF. Together with reference TRBV29-1 and TRBJ2-5, the CDR3 gives the full variable domain: SAVISQKPSRDICQRGTSLTIQCQVDSQVTMMFWYRQQPGQSLTLIATANQGSEATYESGFVIDKFPISRPNLTFSTLTVSNMSPEDSSIYLCSVEGTRRIQETQYFGPGTRLLVL.

This clonotype has a handful of counts. J is TRBJ2-7 and V is TRBV2; D tentatively reads TRBD1 or TRBD2 (5 bases each). The CDR3 is 15 residues long. V was shortened by 3 bases and J by 0 bases, with 12 bases between the two germline ends. The germline gives CDR1 SNHLY, CDR2 FYNNEI. CDR3 loop: CASSELGTDSYEQYF. CDR3 DNA: TGTGCCAGCAGTGAGTTAGGGACGGACTCCTACGAGCAGTACTTC.

The chain carries TRBV11-2 and TRBJ1-1, with 7 nucleotides matching TRBD1. V lost 8 bases and J lost 7; bases outside the gene matches: 10. Per the germline V gene, CDR1 is SGHAT and CDR2 is FQNNGV. CDR3 length: 13 amino acids. This CDR3 is CASGPGQPFEAFF. DNA for the CDR3: TGTGCCAGCGGCCCGGGACAGCCTTTTGAAGCTTTCTTT.

As concerns this clonotype: A much larger clone differs from this one at a single base, so this may be a read error. V and J are TRBV28 and TRBJ2-6; 13 bases line up with TRBD2. The CDR3 extends over 18 amino acids. Germline V gene sequence: CDR1 MDHEN, CDR2 SYDVKM. The CDR3 bases are TGTGCCAGCAGTTTCGGACTAGCGGGAGCTGTTGGGGCCAACGTCCTGCCTTTC. This gives the protein CASSFGLAGAVGANVLPF. Full variable domain (rest looked up from reference TRBV28 and TRBJ2-6): DVKVTQSSRYLVKRTGEKVFLECVQDMDHENMFWYRQDPGLGLRLIYFSYDVKMKEKGDIPEGYSVSREKKERFSLILESASTNQTSMYLCASSFGLAGAVGANVLPFGAGSRLTVL.

The V gene is TRBV5-1, the J gene TRBJ2-1, with 7 bases identical to TRBD2. The CDR3 consists of 15 residues. CDR1 is SGHRS and CDR2 is YFSETQ in the germline V gene. The J segment lost 8 bases and the V segment lost 4 bases, leaving 12 bases of the junction unmatched. The CDR3 sequence is CASSPRGTNRDEQFF. In DNA form, the CDR3 reads TGCGCCAGCAGCCCACGCGGGACTAATAGGGATGAGCAGTTCTTC. The complete variable domain, with remaining parts taken from reference TRBV5-1 and TRBJ2-1, reads KAGVTQTPRYLIKTRGQQVTLSCSPISGHRSVSWYQQTPGQGLQFLFEYFSETQRNKGNFPGRFSGRQFSNSRSEMNVSTLELGDSALYLCASSPRGTNRDEQFFGPGTRLTVL.

This clonotype was recorded a few times. The chain links TRBV12-3 or TRBV12-4 to TRBJ2-4; 8 bases fit TRBD1. J was trimmed by 1 base and V by 6 bases; bases with no gene match: 8. The length of the CDR3 is 16 residues. The CDR3 here is CASSLQGAMAKNIQYF. The CDR3 DNA is TGTGCCAGCAGCCTCCAGGGGGCGATGGCCAAAAACATTCAGTACTTC.